A single sample is the source of the 28 T cell receptor beta chains below, sequenced in a study of pediatric ulcerative colitis. Sequenced by immunoSEQ multiplex PCR; TCRdb stores in-frame clones only, minus some. The sample yields about 24,000 clones, approximately 71% seen once. One to two pinch biopsies were taken from the rectum during colonoscopy. The specimen sequenced was gut tissue. These TCRs come from a boy aged 5-17 years with severe ulcerative colitis.

This chain joins TRBV4-3 and TRBJ2-1, with TRBD1 matching over 11 bases. Germline-derived CDR1 and CDR2 are LGHNA and YSLEER. The CDR3 has 18 amino acids. V shed 0 bases and J 5 bases; nucleotides not matched to a gene: 9. The CDR3, as DNA: TGCGCCAGCAGCCAAGAAAGCCCGACGGGACAGGGGGACAATGAGCAGTTCTTC. Encoded protein: CASSQESPTGQGDNEQFF.

In regard to this clone: One end of the junction is discordant with germline, which a read error may explain. V and J are TRBV6-5 and TRBJ2-5, with unresolved D. Germline V gene lookup returns CDR1 MNHEY and CDR2 SVGAGI. The CDR3 covers 9 residues. CDR3 sequence (DNA): TGTGCCAGCGGTCCAGTCATTCACTTC. This encodes CASGPVIHF.

This clone was found a few times. The rearrangement links TRBV6-1 to TRBJ1-2; no reliable D call. The CDR3 runs to 12 residues. Germline V gene lookup returns CDR1 MNHNS and CDR2 SASEGT. Between the trimmed V and J ends, which lost 7 bases and 8 bases, there was a span of 14 bases. For the CDR3, the DNA is TGTGCCAGCATGGTAGGCCCCCGAGGCTACACCTTC. Translating it yields CASMVGPRGYTF.

The CDR3 DNA reads TGTGCCAGCAGCACAACCACAGACTATGGCTACACCTTC. Translation gives CASSTTTDYGYTF. The chain is built from TRBV11-2 and TRBJ1-2; D not resolved. Germline CDR1 is SGHAT and CDR2 is FQNNGV. Trimming took 5 bases from V and 3 from J, leaving 10 bases between them. This CDR3 has 13 amino acids.

This chain joins TRBV7-2 and TRBJ1-1; D is undetermined. The V gene's germline CDR1 is SGHTA and CDR2 FQGNSA. The germline V and J ends were trimmed by 2 bases and 1 base, with 5 bases remaining between them. The CDR3 is 13 amino acids. Here the CDR3 reads CASSLQTNTEAFF. The CDR3 DNA reads TGTGCCAGCAGCTTACAGACGAACACTGAAGCTTTCTTT.

The genes are TRBV6-5 and TRBJ1-6; the D gene is possibly TRBD1 (6 bases). V lost 5 bases, J lost 9 bases, and 14 bases lay in between. CDR3 length: 14 amino acids. Germline CDR1 is MNHEY and CDR2 is SVGAGI. CDR3 in DNA: TGTGCCAGCAGTAAAGCCCTGGACAGTTCACCCCTCCACTTT. This translates into CASSKALDSSPLHF.

This clone has a handful of counts. The chain links TRBV21-1 to TRBJ1-3. TRBV21-1 is given as a pseudogene. The CDR3 length is 17 residues. CDR3 sequence reads: CASTLRGGISSGNTIYF. Here the CDR3 DNA reads TGTGCCAGCACTCTCCGGGGAGGTATCAGCTCTGGAAACACCATATATTTT.

This clone occurred once. V is TRBV18 and J is TRBJ1-2; D perhaps matches TRBD1 (5 bases). The germline V gene has CDR1 KGHSH and CDR2 LQKENI. V was clipped by 2 bases and J by 4 bases, with 8 bases between them. This CDR3 comprises 13 residues. The CDR3 reads CASSPSGGYGYTF. CDR3 DNA: TGTGCCAGCTCACCATCGGGGGGCTATGGCTACACCTTC.

The chain couples TRBV18 to TRBJ2-5; 13 bases fit TRBD2. Germline V gene sequence: CDR1 KGHSH, CDR2 LQKENI. V dropped 5 bases and J dropped 4; count of bases not matched to a gene: 7. The CDR3 consists of 16 residues. In DNA, the CDR3 is TGTGCCAGCTCAACTGGACTAGCGGGAGATGGAGAGACCCAGTACTTC. Its translation: CASSTGLAGDGETQYF.

V and J are TRBV7-9 and TRBJ2-7; 10 positions match TRBD2. With 5 bases clipped from V and 0 bases from J, the junction kept 7 bases outside the gene matches. Germline V lookup: CDR1 SEHNR, CDR2 FQNEAQ (reference sequence). The CDR3 consists of 16 residues. The CDR3 reads CASSQTSGESSYEQYF. The CDR3 nucleotides read TGTGCCAGCAGCCAAACTAGCGGGGAGAGCTCCTACGAGCAGTACTTC.

Of note for this clone: The junction departs from germline at one end; a sequencing error may be responsible. At the DNA level, this CDR3 is encoded by other sequences in the same sample as well. The chain couples TRBV5-4 to TRBJ2-1, with TRBD2 matching 7 bases. Germline CDR1 reads SGHNT; CDR2 reads YYREEE (reference sequence). The CDR3 spans 16 residues. CDR3 nucleotide sequence: TGTGCCAGCAGCTTGGGGGGTTTGAGCGGGACTACCGAGCTGTTCTTC. Its translation is CASSLGGLSGTTELFF.

The chain has TRBV18 and TRBJ2-1; 7 bases are a match to TRBD1. V shed 1 base and J 1 base; nucleotides not matched to a gene: 1. This CDR3 is built from 15 residues. CDR1 is KGHSH, CDR2 LQKENI, per germline. The CDR3, as DNA: TGTGCCAGCTCACCACAGACAGGGTCCTACAATGAGCAGTTCTTC. Residues: CASSPQTGSYNEQFF.

The chain has TRBV30 and TRBJ1-2; D is possibly TRBD1 (6 bases). Trimming removed 5 bases at V and 4 bases at J, with 23 bases between. Germline lookup yields CDR1 GTSNPN and CDR2 SVGIG (reference sequence). The CDR3 contains 16 residues. The CDR3 spells CAWATVYGQPLYGYTF. The CDR3 coding sequence is TGTGCCTGGGCCACCGTCTATGGACAGCCGCTCTATGGCTACACCTTC.

Only a few counts were recorded for this clone. This chain joins TRBV20-1 and TRBJ2-5; no reliable D call. Per the germline V gene, CDR1 is DFQATT and CDR2 is SNEGSKA (reference sequence). Trimming cost V 2 bases and J 5 bases, with 6 bases left between them. CDR3 length: 11 residues. CDR3 nucleotides: TGCAGTGCTAGACCCACGGAGACCCAGTACTTC. Protein sequence: CSARPTETQYF.

The rearrangement links TRBV29-1 to TRBJ1-2; weak D call: TRBD1 (5 bases). CDR3 length: 12 amino acids. The V end lost 7 bases, the J end lost 3 bases, and 12 bases lay between the germline ends. Germline V CDR1 and CDR2: SQVTM, ANQGSEA. CDR3 coding DNA: TGCAGCGGCCTTGCGGGGGACTATGGCTACACCTTC. Its translation: CSGLAGDYGYTF.

The chain employs TRBV7-9 and TRBJ1-5; D may be TRBD1 (5 bases). Trimming took off 1 base at V and 4 bases at J, with 14 bases between the two ends. The CDR3 has 16 residues. The germline gives CDR1 SEHNR, CDR2 FQNEAQ (reference sequence). The CDR3 DNA reads TGTGCCAGCAGCTTAGGGGCGGGCAGGGAGAATCAGCCCCAGCATTTT. This translates into CASSLGAGRENQPQHF.

This clone was observed a handful of times. The chain is built from TRBV10-3 and TRBJ2-7, with D tentatively TRBD2 (5 bases). CDR1 and CDR2 from the germline V gene are ENHRY and SYGVKD. The germline V and J ends were trimmed by 6 bases and 0 bases, with 12 bases remaining between them. The CDR3 covers 14 residues. The CDR3 reads CAISWTLSSYEQYF. DNA for the CDR3: TGTGCCATCAGCTGGACTCTAAGCTCCTACGAGCAGTACTTC.

This clone was picked up one time. The rearrangement uses TRBV30 and TRBJ2-2; TRBD2 aligns across 13 bases. This CDR3 contains 18 residues. Losses at the gene ends were 2 bases for V and 4 bases for J; bases not matched to a gene: 10. In germline, CDR1 is GTSNPN, CDR2 SVGIG (reference sequence). The CDR3 DNA is TGTGCCTGGAGTCCACCGGGACTAGCGGGATCGAGCACCGGGGAGCTGTTTTTT. Its translation: CAWSPPGLAGSSTGELFF. Filled out from reference TRBV30 and TRBJ2-2, the complete variable domain reads SQTIHQWPATLVQPVGSPLSLECTVEGTSNPNLYWYRQAAGRGLQLLFYSVGIGQISSEVPQNLSASRPQDRQFILSSKKLLLSDSGFYLCAWSPPGLAGSSTGELFFGEGSRLTVL.

The chain has TRBV14 and TRBJ2-2; 8 bases align to TRBD1. The CDR3 totals 14 residues. Germline V gives CDR1 SGHDN, CDR2 FVKESK. With V trimmed by 5 bases and J by 6 bases, 5 bases remained unmatched. The CDR3 DNA reads TGTGCCAGCAGCGGAAAACAGGGGGCCGGGGAGCTGTTTTTT. It is translated as CASSGKQGAGELFF.

This clone was observed a handful of times. The CDR3 nucleotides read TGTGCCAGCAGTTCCATTATGGAAGAAAAACTGTTTTTT. Protein product: CASSSIMEEKLFF. The chain carries TRBV6-5 and TRBJ1-4, with D hard to call. V was pared by 4 bases and J by 8 bases, with 11 bases between. The germline V gene encodes CDR1 MNHEY and CDR2 SVGAGI. The CDR3 is made up of 13 amino acids.

The chain combines TRBV7-2 with TRBJ2-1; 8 bases are a match to TRBD2. Trimming cost V 5 bases and J 7 bases; bases outside gene matches: 4. Germline V gene lookup returns CDR1 SGHTA and CDR2 FQGNSA. The CDR3 spans 13 residues. Written as DNA, the CDR3 is TGTGCCAGCAGCCTGGGACTAGTTAATGAGCAGTTCTTC. Its protein product is CASSLGLVNEQFF.

The rearrangement links TRBV27 to TRBJ2-3, with D unresolved. Trimming left V 0 bases short and J 4 bases short, with 11 bases between. Germline V gene lookup returns CDR1 MNHEY and CDR2 SMNVEV (reference sequence). This CDR3 region has 15 residues. This CDR3 is CASSLSPGGADTQYF. The CDR3 bases are TGTGCCAGCAGTTTATCGCCGGGCGGTGCAGATACGCAGTATTTT.

The V gene is TRBV9, the J gene TRBJ2-7; 9 nucleotides agree with TRBD1. The V and J ends lost 4 bases and 3 bases, in that order; junction bases with no gene match: 5. CDR1 is SGDLS and CDR2 is YYNGEE in the germline V gene. This CDR3 comprises 14 residues. CDR3 residues: CASSPRQGDYEQYF. The CDR3 DNA reads TGTGCCAGCAGCCCCAGACAGGGGGACTACGAGCAGTACTTC.

Remarks on this clone: Distinct nucleotide sequences in the sample also encode this CDR3. The chain couples TRBV4-3 to TRBJ2-7; TRBD2 matches at 11 bases. The CDR3 is 15 amino acids. V dropped 1 base and J dropped 2; count of bases not matched to a gene: 1. CDR1 and CDR2 from the germline V gene are LGHNA and YSLEER. The CDR3 region has the DNA TGCGCCAGCAGCCAAGGACTAGCGGGGACCTACGAGCAGTACTTC. It specifies CASSQGLAGTYEQYF.

The V gene is TRBV25-1, the J gene TRBJ2-2, with TRBD1 identical over 8 bases. V lost 0 bases and J lost 7; bases outside the gene matches: 7. The germline gives CDR1 MGHDK, CDR2 SYGVNS. This CDR3 is built from 16 residues. In DNA, the CDR3 is TGTGCCAGCAGTGAATACCAGACAGGGGAAAACGGGGAGCTGTTTTTT. It codes for CASSEYQTGENGELFF. Full variable domain (outside the CDR3, taken from reference TRBV25-1 and TRBJ2-2): EADIYQTPRYLVIGTGKKITLECSQTMGHDKMYWYQQDPGMELHLIHYSYGVNSTEKGDLSSESTVSRIRTEHFPLTLESARPSHTSQYLCASSEYQTGENGELFFGEGSRLTVL.

This clone was counted a few times. The chain links TRBV27 to TRBJ2-2; 12 bases agree with TRBD2. V shed 5 bases, J shed 1 base, and the junction held 5 bases outside the gene matches. Germline CDR1 MNHEY, CDR2 SMNVEV (reference sequence). The CDR3 runs to 17 residues. The CDR3 region is CASSMLLAGGNTGELFF. CDR3 sequence (DNA): TGTGCCAGCAGTATGCTACTAGCGGGAGGGAACACCGGGGAGCTGTTTTTT.

The DNA of the CDR3 is TGCAGCGTTCCCAAGGGAGGGCCGTATCAAGAGACCCAGTACTTC. It translates to CSVPKGGPYQETQYF. The gene calls are TRBV29-1 and TRBJ2-5; 7 nucleotides line up with TRBD2. The CDR3 covers 15 residues. V dropped 5 bases and J dropped 2; count of bases not matched to a gene: 11. Germline V CDR1 and CDR2: SQVTM, ANQGSEA.

V and J are TRBV11-2 and TRBJ2-7; TRBD2 aligns across 10 bases. The CDR3 has 15 amino acids. Germline V gives CDR1 SGHAT, CDR2 FQNNGV. The V gene end was trimmed by 3 bases and the J gene end by 2 bases; junction bases not matched to a gene: 4. The CDR3 DNA sequence: TGTGCCAGCAGCTTGGGACTAGCGCAAGCCTACGAGCAGTACTTC. This sequence encodes CASSLGLAQAYEQYF.